One and the same sample provided the 8 T cell receptor beta chains below, sequenced in a study of T cells after yellow fever vaccination. TCRdb processed the 5' RACE reads anew with MiXCR; each CDR3 protein has one entry. The table has about 630,000 distinct CDR3 sequences, 12% seen once. This specimen consisted of PBMCs, obtained on the day of the yellow fever booster vaccination. All receptors derive from a man aged 25-40 years who received the YFV17D yellow fever vaccine.

This chain connects TRBV6-1 to TRBJ1-5; D perhaps matches TRBD1 (5 bases). CDR3 length equals 13 residues. The germline V gene has CDR1 MNHNS and CDR2 SASEGT. The V and J ends lost 4 bases and 3 bases respectively, with 7 bases between them. DNA for the CDR3: TGTGCCAGCAGTGGACAGTACAATCAGCCCCAGCATTTT. Protein sequence: CASSGQYNQPQHF.

Ten or more counts support this clonotype. The J gene is TRBJ2-2, the V gene TRBV20-1; D is unclear. The CDR3 is 13 residues long. V was shortened by 1 base and J by 4 bases, with 7 bases between the two germline ends. The germline CDR1 and CDR2 sequences are DFQATT and SNEGSKA (reference sequence). In nucleotides, the CDR3 is TGCAGTGCTAGAGTTGGGGTCACCGGGGAGCTGTTTTTT. Its translation: CSARVGVTGELFF.

The V call is TRBV12-3 or TRBV12-4, the J call TRBJ2-3; 8 nucleotides agree with TRBD2. V gave up 7 bases and J gave up 10 bases; unmatched junction bases: 13. The CDR3 has 14 amino acids. The CDR3 DNA follows: TGTGCCAGCATCATGGGCGGGGGGCGCGGGGCGCAGTATTTT. Residues: CASIMGGGRGAQYF.

This clonotype appeared a few times. The chain couples TRBV19 to TRBJ1-1, with D perhaps matching TRBD1 (6 bases). In germline, CDR1 is LNHDA, CDR2 SQIVND (reference sequence). This CDR3 is built from 13 residues. V lost 4 bases and J lost 7, with 13 bases in between. The CDR3 coding sequence is TGTGCCAGTAGTAATATAGGGGGGGATGAAGCTTTCTTT. This gives the protein CASSNIGGDEAFF.

This clonotype was found a few times. The chain employs TRBV20-1 and TRBJ2-7; D gene uncertain. The CDR3 spans 13 residues. V was clipped by 0 bases and J by 4 bases, with 10 bases between them. CDR1 is DFQATT, CDR2 SNEGSKA, per germline (reference sequence). CDR3 bases: TGCAGTGCTAGAGATCCGTTTTCGTACGAGCAGTACTTC. It encodes CSARDPFSYEQYF.

The chain employs TRBV4-3 and TRBJ2-5, with TRBD2 matching over 9 bases. With V trimmed by 1 base and J by 4 bases, 4 bases remained unmatched. This CDR3 is 15 amino acids long. Germline CDR1 is LGHNA and CDR2 is YSLEER. The CDR3: CASSQGLAVGETQYF. The CDR3 nucleotides are TGCGCCAGCAGCCAAGGACTAGCGGTGGGAGAGACCCAGTACTTC.

This clonotype turned up a few times. The chain carries TRBV29-1 and TRBJ2-2, with 9 bases lining up with TRBD1. The CDR3 extends over 14 amino acids. Germline-derived CDR1 and CDR2 are SQVTM and ANQGSEA. V was pared by 4 bases and J by 5 bases, with 5 bases of the junction left unmatched. The CDR3 DNA reads as TGCAGCGTTGCGGGACAGGGATGGACCGGGGAGCTGTTTTTT. It translates to CSVAGQGWTGELFF.

The chain carries TRBV30 and TRBJ2-1; D possibly corresponds to TRBD2 (5 bases). The CDR3 is 16 residues long. Germline V lookup: CDR1 GTSNPN, CDR2 SVGIG (reference sequence). The V and J ends lost 0 bases and 3 bases respectively, with 15 bases between them. CDR3 sequence (DNA): TGTGCCTGGAGTGTACCCTCCCGAGGGAGCTACAATGAGCAGTTCTTC. Translating it yields CAWSVPSRGSYNEQFF.